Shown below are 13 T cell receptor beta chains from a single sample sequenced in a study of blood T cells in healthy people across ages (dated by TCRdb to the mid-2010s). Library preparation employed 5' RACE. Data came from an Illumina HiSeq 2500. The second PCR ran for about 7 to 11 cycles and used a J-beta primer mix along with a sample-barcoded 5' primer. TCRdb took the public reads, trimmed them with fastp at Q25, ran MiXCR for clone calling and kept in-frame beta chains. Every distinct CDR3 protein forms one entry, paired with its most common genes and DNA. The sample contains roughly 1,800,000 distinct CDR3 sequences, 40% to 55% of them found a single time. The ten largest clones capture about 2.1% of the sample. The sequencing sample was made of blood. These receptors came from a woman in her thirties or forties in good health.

CDR3 bases: TGTGCCAGCAAGGGATTCCAAGAGACCCAGTACTTC. Translating gives CASKGFQETQYF. This chain links TRBV12-3 or TRBV12-4 with TRBJ2-5; D unclear. Trimming cost V 7 bases and J 1 base, with 7 bases left between them. The CDR3 consists of 12 residues.

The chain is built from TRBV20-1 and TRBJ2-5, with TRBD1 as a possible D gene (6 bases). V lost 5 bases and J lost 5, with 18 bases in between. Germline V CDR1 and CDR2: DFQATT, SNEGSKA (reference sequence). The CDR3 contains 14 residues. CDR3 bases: TGCAGTGCTGAGGACGCAGGGGCGACGGAGACCCAGTACTTC. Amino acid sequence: CSAEDAGATETQYF.

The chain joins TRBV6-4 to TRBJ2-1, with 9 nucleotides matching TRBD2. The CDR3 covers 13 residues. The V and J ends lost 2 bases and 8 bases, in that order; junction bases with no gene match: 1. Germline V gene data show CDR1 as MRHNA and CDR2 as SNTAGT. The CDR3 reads CASSDTSGYEQFF. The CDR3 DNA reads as TGTGCCAGCAGTGACACTAGCGGGTATGAGCAGTTCTTC.

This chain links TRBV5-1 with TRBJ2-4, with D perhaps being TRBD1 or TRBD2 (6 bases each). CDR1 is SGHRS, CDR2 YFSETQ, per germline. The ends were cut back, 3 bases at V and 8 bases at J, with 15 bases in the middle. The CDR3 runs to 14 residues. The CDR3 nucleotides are TGCGCCAGCAGCTGGAGGGGGGCAGGGGACATTCAGTACTTC. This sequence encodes CASSWRGAGDIQYF.

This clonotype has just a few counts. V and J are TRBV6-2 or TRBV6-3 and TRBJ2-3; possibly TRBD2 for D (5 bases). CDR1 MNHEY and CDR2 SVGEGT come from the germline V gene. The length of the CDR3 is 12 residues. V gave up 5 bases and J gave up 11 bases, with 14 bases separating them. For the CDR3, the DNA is TGTGCCAGCAGTCGGACTGGTTGGGGGCAGTATTTT. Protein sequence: CASSRTGWGQYF.

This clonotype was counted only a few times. CDR3 nucleotides: TGTGCCAGCAGGATGGGTACAGGGGCTGGGGCCAACGTCCTGACTTTC. Translation gives CASRMGTGAGANVLTF. This chain joins TRBV2 and TRBJ2-6, with 7 bases matching TRBD1. The length of the CDR3 is 16 residues. V trimming: 6 bases; J trimming: 2 bases; junction bases outside the gene matches: 7. Looked up from germline, CDR1 is SNHLY and CDR2 is FYNNEI.

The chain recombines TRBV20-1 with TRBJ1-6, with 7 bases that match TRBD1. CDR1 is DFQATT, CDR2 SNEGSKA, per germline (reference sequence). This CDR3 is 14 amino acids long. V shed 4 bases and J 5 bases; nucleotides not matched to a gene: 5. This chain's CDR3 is CSATRTGDNSPLHF. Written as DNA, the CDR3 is TGCAGTGCTACGAGGACAGGTGATAATTCACCCCTCCACTTT.

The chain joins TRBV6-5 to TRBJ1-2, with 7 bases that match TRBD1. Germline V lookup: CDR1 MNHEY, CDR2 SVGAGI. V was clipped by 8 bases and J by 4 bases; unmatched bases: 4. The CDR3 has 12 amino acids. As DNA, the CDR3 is TGTGCCAGCCAGGGGGGCATCTATGGCTACACCTTC. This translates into CASQGGIYGYTF.

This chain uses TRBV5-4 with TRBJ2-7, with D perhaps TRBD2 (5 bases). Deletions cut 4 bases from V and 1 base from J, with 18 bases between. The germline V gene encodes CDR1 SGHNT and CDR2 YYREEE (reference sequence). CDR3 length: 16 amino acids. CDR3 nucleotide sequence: TGTGCCAGCAGCCCACGAAGAGGGCCCCCGTCCTACGAGCAGTACTTC. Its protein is CASSPRRGPPSYEQYF.

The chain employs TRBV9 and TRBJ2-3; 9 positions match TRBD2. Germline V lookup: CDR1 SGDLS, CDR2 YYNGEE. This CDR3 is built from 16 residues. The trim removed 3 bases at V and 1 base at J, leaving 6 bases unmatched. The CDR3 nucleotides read TGTGCCAGCAGCGGGCCCGAGCGGGGGGGCACAGATACGCAGTATTTT. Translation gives CASSGPERGGTDTQYF.

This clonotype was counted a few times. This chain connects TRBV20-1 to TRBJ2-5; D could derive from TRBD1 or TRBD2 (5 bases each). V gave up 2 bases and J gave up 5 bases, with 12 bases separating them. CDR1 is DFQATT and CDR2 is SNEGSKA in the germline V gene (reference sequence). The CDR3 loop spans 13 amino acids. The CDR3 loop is CSARMGERETQYF. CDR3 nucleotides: TGCAGTGCTAGAATGGGGGAGAGGGAGACCCAGTACTTC.

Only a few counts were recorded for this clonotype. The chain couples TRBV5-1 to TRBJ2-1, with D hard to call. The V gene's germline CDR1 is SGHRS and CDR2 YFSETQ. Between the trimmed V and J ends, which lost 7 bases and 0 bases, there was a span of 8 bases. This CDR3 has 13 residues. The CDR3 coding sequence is TGCGCCAGCGGCGCAAACTCCTACAATGAGCAGTTCTTC. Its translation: CASGANSYNEQFF.

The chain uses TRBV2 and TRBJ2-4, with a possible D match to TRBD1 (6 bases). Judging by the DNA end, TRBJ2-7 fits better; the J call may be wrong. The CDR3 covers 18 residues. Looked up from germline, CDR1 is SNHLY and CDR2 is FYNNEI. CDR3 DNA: TGTGCCAGCAGTGAAGGTGTGTCAGGGGAGTTGGTATCCTACGAGCAGTACTTC. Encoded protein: CASSEGVSGELVSYEQYF.